Given below is one T cell receptor (beta chain) in context. Using immunoSEQ multiplex PCR, the repertoire was profiled, and TCRdb retains in-frame clones only, with some absent. This sample yields 75,000 or so clones, of which over 65% are seen a single time; more than 7% belongs to the top ten. The sample comes from a study of radiotherapy plus CTLA-4 blockade in lung cancer. Across the study: For around 18% of patients, objective responses occurred, and roughly 30% had disease control.

This receptor was taken from a human donor with non-small cell lung cancer who had a complete response to radiotherapy plus ipilimumab. The material sequenced was peripheral blood, taken from a patient treated with radiotherapy plus ipilimumab.

CDR3 coding DNA: TGTGCCAGCAGCTTATCGTTAGCGGGAGCCCAGACCCAGTACTTC. Protein product: CASSLSLAGAQTQYF. The V call is TRBV7-9, the J call TRBJ2-5; the match to TRBD2 covers 9 bases. Unmatched junction bases numbered 7, after V lost 2 bases and J lost 6 bases. CDR3 size: 15 residues. Germline V gene sequence: CDR1 SEHNR, CDR2 FQNEAQ (reference sequence).